This T cell receptor (beta chain) derives from a study of blood T cell repertoires in COVID-19 (dated by TCRdb to about 2020). Regarding the study in general: Collaborator samples came from the United States, Italy and Spain and covered acute and convalescent phases of COVID-19. The prospective study material was composed of cDNA or gDNA derived from T cells, B-cell-depleted T cells, or PBMCs. The dataset comprised deeply sampled blood TCRbeta repertoires from subjects exposed to, actively infected with, or recovered from COVID-19. The repertoires were released in a freely available public database intended as a resource for research on the immune response to SARS-CoV-2. Samples were obtained from the ongoing ImmuneRACE study (first 160 participants) and from 950 to 1,500 subjects provided by 6 global collaborators. The sample metadata nearly always contained a de-identified subject ID, COVID-19 status, age in years and sex. Where HLA class I and class II types were available, the types were taken from metadata supplied by the sample provider, not from assay-based typing. Summary of the overall study and its limitations: How much clinical and demographic metadata was included differed by source and by participant, and the metadata was provided uncurated.

TCRbeta CDR3 regions were amplified from genomic DNA by means of the immunoSEQ Assay, a bias-controlled multiplex PCR. The paper's processing steps were these. Within the assay, amplification of reference gene primers was used to estimate how many nucleated cells each sample contained. To quantify the absolute abundance of each unique TCRbeta CDR3 rearrangement, sequence reads were collapsed and filtered. For each sample, productive Simpson clonality was calculated as the square root of Simpson's diversity index across productive rearrangements. In TCRdb, the immuneACCESS table is reduced to in-frame sequences with V and J assigned. These tables do not hold every clone; where another copy was compared, an unresolved V gene accounts for under half, and the others remain unexplained. V and J calls and clone size are copied from that table; D and trimming were computed from the DNA. In this sample the table shows around 130,000 clones, around 90% of which occur a single time. The ten largest make up 8% to 13% of the sample.

Details on this clone: No cognate antigen has been identified for it. No per-base quality is available; no much larger clone lies one base away.

Looking up the germline V gene yields CDR1 MNHEY and CDR2 SVGEGT. Taken from cysteine to phenylalanine, the CDR3 has 13 residues. Left in the record is the CDR3 DNA by itself, 39 bases read in frame from the first base. The junction shows trimming of 4 bases on V and 5 bases on J, plus 11 bases between the germline ends. The collaborating institutions used their own protocols to collect whole blood in K2EDTA tubes. Collaborator samples were shipped for TCRbeta analysis as frozen whole blood, isolated PBMCs, or DNA extracted from either sample type. The receptor chain draws on TRBV6-2 or TRBV6-3 and TRBJ2-5; a tentative D match to TRBD2 spans 5 bases. Sequencing was carried out using peripheral blood. The origin of this receptor is an elderly woman with acute or convalescent COVID-19. In nucleotide form, the sequence is TGTGCCAGCAGTTCTACTAGACTGGAGACCCAGTACTTC. The encoded protein is CASSSTRLETQYF.